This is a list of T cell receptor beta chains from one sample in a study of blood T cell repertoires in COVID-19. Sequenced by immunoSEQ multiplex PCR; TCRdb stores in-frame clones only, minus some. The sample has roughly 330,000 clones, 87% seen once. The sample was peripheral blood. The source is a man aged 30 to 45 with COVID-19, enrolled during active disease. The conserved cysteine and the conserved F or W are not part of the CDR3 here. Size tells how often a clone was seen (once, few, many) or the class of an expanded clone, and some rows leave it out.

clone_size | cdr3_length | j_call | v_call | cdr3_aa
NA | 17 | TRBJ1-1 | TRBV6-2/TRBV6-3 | ASSYSLALTGRLNTEAF
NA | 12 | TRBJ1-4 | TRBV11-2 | ASTLTTTNEKLF
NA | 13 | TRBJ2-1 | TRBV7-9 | ASSLVRGGVNEQF
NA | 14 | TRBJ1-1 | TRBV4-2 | ASSPSGQGKNTEAF
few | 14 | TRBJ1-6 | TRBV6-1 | ASSGGTGGVSSPLH
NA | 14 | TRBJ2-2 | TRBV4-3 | ASSQEPAGGGGELF
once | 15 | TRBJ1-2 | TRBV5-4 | ASSLESVQGANYGYT
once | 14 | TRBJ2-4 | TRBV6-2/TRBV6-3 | ASSYGIWQGADIQY
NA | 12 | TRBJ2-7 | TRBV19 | ASGTSGRIYEQY
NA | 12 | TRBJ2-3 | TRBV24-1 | ATSGAPSTDTQY
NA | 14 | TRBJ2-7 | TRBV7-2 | ASSLRLRQGRDEQY
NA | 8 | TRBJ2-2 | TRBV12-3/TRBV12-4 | ATGSGELF
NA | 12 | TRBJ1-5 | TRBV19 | ASMDTDSNQPQH
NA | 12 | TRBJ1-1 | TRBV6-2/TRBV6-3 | ASSTRQPNTEAF
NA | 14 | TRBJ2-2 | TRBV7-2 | ASSLTPDRTTGELF
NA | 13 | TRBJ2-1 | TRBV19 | ASSTQGASYNEQF
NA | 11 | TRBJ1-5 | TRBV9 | ASSVGARLPQH
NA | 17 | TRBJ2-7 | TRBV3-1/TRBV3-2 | ASSAHPGLAVISSYEQY
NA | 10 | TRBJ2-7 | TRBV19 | ASSRGTYEQY
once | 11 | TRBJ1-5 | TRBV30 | AWSTDSNQPQH
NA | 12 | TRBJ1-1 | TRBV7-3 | ASSLMPSSGEAF
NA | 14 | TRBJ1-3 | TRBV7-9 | ASSFQGLTSGNTIY
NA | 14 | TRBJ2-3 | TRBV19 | ASSIWGGGSTDTQY
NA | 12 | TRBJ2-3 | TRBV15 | ATSSALPTDTQY
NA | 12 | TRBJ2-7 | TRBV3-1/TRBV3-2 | ASSHFTGKNEQY
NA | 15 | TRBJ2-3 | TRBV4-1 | ASSQDSGRGRTDTQY
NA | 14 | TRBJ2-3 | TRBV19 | ASSVTRGKSTDTQY
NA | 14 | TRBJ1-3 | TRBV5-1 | ASSQRTGSSGNTIY
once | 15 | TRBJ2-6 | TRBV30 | AWSVSGGVTGANVLT
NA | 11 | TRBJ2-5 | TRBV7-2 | ASSLGYQETQY